This T cell receptor beta chain was sequenced during a study of circulating and synovial CD4+ cells in juvenile arthritis. Of note for this clone: What it recognizes is unknown.

Sequencing used immunoSEQ multiplex PCR; TCRdb keeps in-frame clones, though not all of them. Among around 32,000 clones listed, 90% to 95% were seen once. Sequenced samples came from active juvenile idiopathic arthritis patients. Study conclusions and caveats: CPL versus bulk CD4 samples: T cell genome counts differed by at least an order of magnitude. Circulating pathogenic-like lymphocytes shared a substantially higher fraction of CDR3 sequences with synovium than bulk blood. Vbeta family usage analysis did not detect the pathogenic-like versus bulk difference.

This TCR came from a human donor with juvenile idiopathic arthritis. The sequencing input was CD4+ T cells from blood.

The DNA of the CDR3 is TGTGCTAGTGGTTTGCCCAGTCGCCTTCAATCAACTAATGAAAAACTGTTTTTT. Amino acids: CASGLPSRLQSTNEKLFF. The J gene is TRBJ1-4, the V gene TRBV12-5; D gene ambiguous. Deletions cut 2 bases from V and 0 bases from J, with 16 bases between. CDR3 length: 18 amino acids. Germline assignment: CDR1 LGHNT and CDR2 FRNRAP. The whole variable domain, remainder taken from reference TRBV12-5 and TRBJ1-4, is DARVTQTPRHKVTEMGQEVTMRCQPILGHNTVFWYRQTMMQGLELLAYFRNRAPLDDSGMPKDRFSAEMPDATLATLKIQPSEPRDSAVYFCASGLPSRLQSTNEKLFFGSGTQLSVL.